This entry is about one TCR beta chain. Its antigen is not known. The CDR3 sequence is 15 residues long. The germline CDR1 and CDR2 sequences are LNHDA and SQIVND (reference sequence). Trimming left V 1 base short and J 5 bases short, with 14 bases between. The source of the sample is a study of OX40 agonist ivuxolimab in advanced cancers. For the study at large: Cancers in dose escalation were hepatocellular, melanoma, renal cell and head and neck. Prior checkpoint blockade (anti-PD-1, anti-PD-L1 or anti-CTLA-4) was permitted; approximately 44% had it. Findings and caveats of the study: It was also the case that some nonresponders had low normalized T-cell clonal expansion. More expanded clones were found, on average, in CD8+ than in CD4+ T cells.

TCRdb's copy holds only in-frame clones and misses some; the assay was immunoSEQ multiplex PCR. Seen here are around 76,000 clones, around 84% observed once, and the top ten hold about 1%. The TCR was taken from an adult with an advanced solid tumor such as melanoma, head and neck, liver or kidney cancer. The genes are TRBV19 and TRBJ2-5, with D unclear. The starting material was CD4+ or CD8+ T cells sorted from blood, obtained in a trial of the OX40 agonist ivuxolimab. CDR3 nucleotides: TGTGCCAGTAGTATAGGCGACCCCCCCTGGGAGACCCAGTACTTC. Its protein product is CASSIGDPPWETQYF. Full variable domain (outside the CDR3, taken from reference TRBV19 and TRBJ2-5): DGGITQSPKYLFRKEGQNVTLSCEQNLNHDAMYWYRQDPGQGLRLIYYSQIVNDFQKGDIAEGYSVSREKKESFPLTVTSAQKNPTAFYLCASSIGDPPWETQYFGPGTRLLVL.